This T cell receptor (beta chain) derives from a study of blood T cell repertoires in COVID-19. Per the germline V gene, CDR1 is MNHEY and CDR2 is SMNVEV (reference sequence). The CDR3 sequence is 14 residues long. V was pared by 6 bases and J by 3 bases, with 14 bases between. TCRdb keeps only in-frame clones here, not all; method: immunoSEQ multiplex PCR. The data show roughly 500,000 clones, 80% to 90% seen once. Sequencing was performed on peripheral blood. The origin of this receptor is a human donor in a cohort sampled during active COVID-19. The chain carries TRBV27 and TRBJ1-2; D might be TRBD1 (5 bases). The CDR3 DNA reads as TGTGCCAGCAGGCAGGGTCCCGTAGACTATGGCTACACCTTC. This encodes CASRQGPVDYGYTF.